What follows are 14 T cell receptor beta chains derived from one specimen sequenced in a study of shared clonotypes between healthy human individuals. Sequencing was performed with immunoSEQ multiplex PCR; in TCRdb, only in-frame clones are kept and a portion is missing. Of 2 million to 2.5 million clones in the sample, approximately 93% were seen once. Sequencing was carried out using naive CD4+ T cells from PBMCs. Documented subset: CD45RA+ positively selected. These receptors were collected from a man younger than 35 in good health. Some clones in this sample may be carry-over from other donors' samples.

The V and J genes are TRBV6-5 and TRBJ2-2; tentatively, D is TRBD1 or TRBD2 (5 bases each). The CDR3 runs 16 residues. The V and J ends lost 2 bases and 4 bases respectively, with 14 bases between them. The germline V gene has CDR1 MNHEY and CDR2 SVGAGI. Written as DNA, the CDR3 is TGTGCCAGCAGTTACGGGACCCCCCGGGGCACCGGGGAGCTGTTTTTT. This sequence encodes CASSYGTPRGTGELFF.

Comment on this clone: Other DNA sequences within the sample encode an identical CDR3. The chain recombines TRBV28 with TRBJ1-2, with D maybe TRBD1 (5 bases). This CDR3 has 11 residues. Germline CDR1 reads MDHEN; CDR2 reads SYDVKM. V was cut by 5 bases and J by 8 bases, with 9 bases left in between. The DNA of the CDR3 is TGTGCCAGCAGTCAGGGCCGGGGCTACACCTTC. This gives the protein CASSQGRGYTF.

V gene TRBV6-6 combines with J gene TRBJ2-1; D unclear. The germline V gene has CDR1 MNHNY and CDR2 SVGAGI (reference sequence). CDR3 length: 12 amino acids. V was pared by 3 bases and J by 10 bases, with 10 bases between. The CDR3 DNA reads as TGTGCCAGCAGTTATACCCGGTCCGAGCAGTTCTTC. Protein sequence: CASSYTRSEQFF.

V usage is TRBV11-2 and J usage is TRBJ2-3; D is possibly TRBD1 (5 bases). The V end lost 5 bases, the J end lost 13 bases, and 16 bases lay between the germline ends. CDR3 length equals 12 residues. Germline CDR1 is SGHAT and CDR2 is FQNNGV. CDR3 in amino acids: CASSPTTVFKYF. The CDR3 DNA reads TGTGCCAGCAGCCCCACGACAGTATTCAAGTATTTT. Looking up the rest from reference TRBV11-2 and TRBJ2-3 gives the full variable domain: EAGVAQSPRYKIIEKRQSVAFWCNPISGHATLYWYQQILGQGPKLLIQFQNNGVVDDSQLPKDRFSAERLKGVDSTLKIQPAKLEDSAVYLCASSPTTVFKYFGPGTRLTVL.

This chain uses TRBV19 with TRBJ1-5; D unresolved. With 2 bases removed from V and 3 bases from J, the gap between germline ends came to 5 bases. Germline CDR1 is LNHDA and CDR2 is SQIVND (reference sequence). CDR3 length: 13 residues. CDR3 in amino acids: CASSIRNNQPQHF. In DNA form, the CDR3 reads TGTGCCAGTAGTATACGGAACAATCAGCCCCAGCATTTT.

The rearrangement links TRBV15 to TRBJ1-2; D is unclear. The germline CDR1 and CDR2 sequences are LNHNV and YYDKDF (reference sequence). Trimming shortened V by 4 bases and J by 7 bases, and 16 bases separated the two germline ends. The CDR3 extends over 14 amino acids. CDR3 loop: CATSKVGLPGGYTF. CDR3 nucleotides: TGTGCCACCAGCAAAGTTGGGTTGCCTGGTGGCTACACCTTC.

V usage is TRBV7-9 and J usage is TRBJ2-5; no firm D call. Germline V gene data show CDR1 as SEHNR and CDR2 as FQNEAQ (reference sequence). This CDR3 has 14 residues. V lost 5 bases, J lost 2 bases, and 12 bases lay in between. The CDR3 nucleotides are TGTGCCAGCAGCGCCTCGCCAAGACAAGAGACCCAGTACTTC. Translation: CASSASPRQETQYF.

The table lists this clone with a count of one. The genes are TRBV15 and TRBJ1-1; 8 bases align to TRBD1. This CDR3 contains 16 residues. CDR1 is LNHNV, CDR2 YYDKDF, per germline (reference sequence). After removal of 8 bases from V and 3 bases from J, the junction contained 14 bases not matched to a gene. The CDR3 region has the DNA TGTGCCACCCCGACCCGCTCGGACAGGGCGTACACTGAAGCTTTCTTT. As protein: CATPTRSDRAYTEAFF.

The chain uses TRBV7-2 and TRBJ2-1; weak D call: TRBD2 (5 bases). With 5 bases removed from V and 5 bases from J, the gap between germline ends came to 10 bases. The CDR3 loop spans 13 amino acids. Germline loops: CDR1 SGHTA, CDR2 FQGNSA. CDR3 in DNA: TGTGCCAGCAGCACCACTAGAAACAATGAGCAGTTCTTC. Translated, it gives CASSTTRNNEQFF.

V gene TRBV5-4 combines with J gene TRBJ2-7, with 11 bases matching TRBD2. V lost 2 bases and J lost 6; bases outside the gene matches: 7. Germline CDR1 SGHNT, CDR2 YYREEE (reference sequence). The CDR3 contains 15 residues. The CDR3 loop reads CASSFPGLAAREQYF. CDR3 nucleotide sequence: TGTGCCAGCAGCTTTCCGGGACTAGCGGCCCGCGAGCAGTACTTC.

With regard to this clone: Other nucleotide sequences from this sample produce the same CDR3. The V call is TRBV7-9, the J call TRBJ2-3; D is ambiguous. Trimming cost V 6 bases and J 3 bases, with 10 bases left between them. Germline-derived CDR1 and CDR2 are SEHNR and FQNEAQ (reference sequence). This CDR3 has 13 residues. CDR3 in amino acids: CASSAPGTDTQYF. The DNA of the CDR3 is TGTGCCAGCAGTGCCCCCGGGACAGATACGCAGTATTTT.

The chain couples TRBV7-9 to TRBJ2-1; weak D call: TRBD2 (6 bases). Germline CDR1 and CDR2: SEHNR and FQNEAQ (reference sequence). There are 15 residues in the CDR3. V lost 1 base to trimming and J lost 6 bases, with 13 bases between them. DNA of the CDR3: TGTGCCAGCAGCTTAGGTCAGACTAGGCTCAATGAGCAGTTCTTC. Translating it yields CASSLGQTRLNEQFF. The variable domain in full, with the rest retrieved from reference TRBV7-9 and TRBJ2-1, is DTGVSQNPRHKITKRGQNVTFRCDPISEHNRLYWYRQTLGQGPEFLTYFQNEAQLEKSRLLSDRFSAERPKGSFSTLEIQRTEQGDSAMYLCASSLGQTRLNEQFFGPGTRLTVL.

V gene TRBV29-1 combines with J gene TRBJ2-3, with a tentative D call TRBD1 (5 bases). Trimming left V 5 bases short and J 2 bases short, with 14 bases between. The germline CDR1 and CDR2 sequences are SQVTM and ANQGSEA. CDR3 length: 14 amino acids. The CDR3 region is CSVRNQGHTDTQYF. CDR3 nucleotide sequence: TGCAGCGTTCGGAATCAGGGCCACACAGATACGCAGTATTTT.

The J gene is TRBJ2-5, the V gene TRBV28; D unresolved. The CDR3 totals 18 residues. Looked up from germline, CDR1 is MDHEN and CDR2 is SYDVKM. The ends were cut back, 4 bases at V and 4 bases at J, with 25 bases in the middle. This chain's CDR3 is CASSSRPLSGGNRETQYF. CDR3 bases: TGTGCCAGCAGTTCCCGCCCCTTAAGTGGCGGTAATCGAGAGACCCAGTACTTC.